The next 26 T cell receptor beta chains were all read from a single sample in a study of T cell repertoires and HLA-DP antigens. The data were produced by immunoSEQ multiplex PCR, yet TCRdb's version contains in-frame clones alone and is incomplete. The data hold approximately 100,000 clones, with more than 75% observed a single time. These receptors are not linked to any known antigen. Specimen: CD4+ T cells from PBMCs. The receptors here all came from a man in his fifties in good health and CMV-seronegative.

This clone was counted a single time. The chain couples TRBV7-2 to TRBJ2-7; D remains unclear. This CDR3 spans 13 amino acids. Germline V gives CDR1 SGHTA, CDR2 FQGNSA. Trimming cost V 1 base and J 2 bases, with 6 bases left between them. In DNA, the CDR3 is TGTGCCAGCAGCTTAGGGATCGCCTACGAGCAGTACTTC. This encodes CASSLGIAYEQYF. The variable domain in full, completed from reference TRBV7-2 and TRBJ2-7, reads GAGVSQSPSNKVTEKGKDVELRCDPISGHTALYWYRQSLGQGLEFLIYFQGNSAPDKSGLPSDRFSAERTGGSVSTLTIQRTQQEDSAVYLCASSLGIAYEQYFGPGTRLTVT.

V gene TRBV10-1 combines with J gene TRBJ2-3, with 7 bases fitting TRBD2. There are 14 residues in the CDR3. V lost 3 bases, J lost 5 bases, and 5 bases stayed unmatched. The germline V gene has CDR1 WNHNN and CDR2 SYGVQD (reference sequence). The DNA for the CDR3 is TGCGCCAGCAGTGAAGGCGGGAGAGAAGATACGCAGTATTTT. Its translation: CASSEGGREDTQYF.

Comment on this clone: This specimen includes other DNA sequences encoding the same CDR3. The genes are TRBV20-1 and TRBJ1-5; D gene unclear. Germline-derived CDR1 and CDR2 are DFQATT and SNEGSKA (reference sequence). The length of the CDR3 is 10 residues. The ends were cut back, 5 bases at V and 4 bases at J, with 3 bases in the middle. The CDR3 DNA reads as TGCAGTGCTGGAAATCAGCCCCAGCATTTT. It encodes CSAGNQPQHF.

The chain couples TRBV5-1 to TRBJ2-1; perhaps TRBD2 as D (7 bases). Germline CDR1 SGHRS, CDR2 YFSETQ. The CDR3 is 13 amino acids. V gave up 2 bases and J gave up 11 bases, with 14 bases separating them. Written as DNA, the CDR3 is TGCGCCAGCAGCTTTCGGGGGGCCCTCAAGCAGTTCTTC. Its protein product is CASSFRGALKQFF.

This chain connects TRBV10-2 to TRBJ2-7; D may correspond to TRBD1 or TRBD2 (6 bases each). The CDR3 length is 16 residues. Germline lookup yields CDR1 WSHSY and CDR2 SAAADI. V was pared by 0 bases and J by 2 bases, with 14 bases between. The CDR3 reads CASSESGRGRPYEQYF. The CDR3 DNA is TGCGCCAGCAGTGAGTCGGGCCGGGGGCGCCCCTACGAGCAGTACTTC.

The V gene is TRBV6-5, the J gene TRBJ1-2; no firm D call. Trimming left V 2 bases short and J 7 bases short, with 8 bases between. The CDR3 consists of 12 residues. Germline V gene lookup returns CDR1 MNHEY and CDR2 SVGAGI. The CDR3 loop is CASSYATAGYTF. In DNA form, the CDR3 reads TGTGCCAGCAGTTACGCGACGGCTGGCTACACCTTC.

A remark on this clone: A junction end diverges from the germline sequence, so it may reflect a read error. As DNA, the CDR3 is TGCTATAGGAGAGAAAAACTGTTTTTT. Amino acid sequence: CYRREKLFF. The J gene is TRBJ1-4, the V gene TRBV6-4; unclear D gene. The CDR3 is made up of 9 amino acids. Per the germline V gene, CDR1 is MRHNA and CDR2 is SNTAGT.

The chain couples TRBV9 to TRBJ1-1; D is uncertain. The CDR3 spans 13 residues. V was cut by 4 bases and J by 3 bases, with 10 bases left in between. Per the germline V gene, CDR1 is SGDLS and CDR2 is YYNGEE. In DNA, the CDR3 is TGTGCCAGCAGCTCCCTTGGGGACACTGAAGCTTTCTTT. It codes for CASSSLGDTEAFF.

The CDR3 coding sequence is TGTGCCAGTAGTATCGCAGGAGCGCTCACAGATACGCAGTATTTT. Translation gives CASSIAGALTDTQYF. V gene TRBV19 combines with J gene TRBJ2-3; D call uncertain. Trimming took off 3 bases at V and 2 bases at J, with 12 bases between the two ends. Germline V gives CDR1 LNHDA, CDR2 SQIVND (reference sequence). The length of the CDR3 is 15 residues. Combining the CDR3 with reference TRBV19 and TRBJ2-3 gives the whole variable domain DGGITQSPKYLFRKEGQNVTLSCEQNLNHDAMYWYRQDPGQGLRLIYYSQIVNDFQKGDIAEGYSVSREKKESFPLTVTSAQKNPTAFYLCASSIAGALTDTQYFGPGTRLTVL.

This rearrangement joins TRBV20-1 to TRBJ2-3, with D perhaps TRBD1 (5 bases). Germline V gene lookup returns CDR1 DFQATT and CDR2 SNEGSKA (reference sequence). V lost 6 bases and J 6 bases, leaving 10 bases between the germline ends. The CDR3 extends over 11 amino acids. CDR3 region: CSARVGDTQYF. Here the CDR3 DNA reads TGCAGTGCCAGGGTGGGGGATACGCAGTATTTT.

As for this clone: Other DNA sequences within the sample encode an identical CDR3. This chain uses TRBV6-5 with TRBJ1-5; D gene uncertain. CDR3 size: 14 residues. With 4 bases removed from V and 4 bases from J, the gap between germline ends came to 11 bases. From germline, CDR1 is MNHEY and CDR2 SVGAGI. The CDR3 DNA reads as TGTGCCAGCAGTTTAGACCGAGGTAATCAGCCCCAGCATTTT. This codes for CASSLDRGNQPQHF.

This chain uses TRBV7-2 with TRBJ1-4, with 8 bases matching TRBD1. Germline-derived CDR1 and CDR2 are SGHTA and FQGNSA. The ends lost 2 bases at V and 4 bases at J; junction bases unmatched: 6. The CDR3 sequence is 16 residues long. CDR3 bases: TGTGCCAGCAGCTTAAAGAACAGGGGGTTTAATGAAAAACTGTTTTTT. Amino acids: CASSLKNRGFNEKLFF.

This clone was recorded a few times. The chain joins TRBV19 to TRBJ2-2, with 8 nucleotides matching TRBD1. The CDR3 consists of 14 residues. The germline V gene has CDR1 LNHDA and CDR2 SQIVND (reference sequence). With 7 bases clipped from V and 7 bases from J, the junction kept 8 bases outside the gene matches. CDR3 nucleotides: TGTGCCAGTAAAAGAGACAGGGGTGGCGGGGAGCTGTTTTTT. It is translated as CASKRDRGGGELFF. The full variable domain, its missing parts supplied by reference TRBV19 and TRBJ2-2, is DGGITQSPKYLFRKEGQNVTLSCEQNLNHDAMYWYRQDPGQGLRLIYYSQIVNDFQKGDIAEGYSVSREKKESFPLTVTSAQKNPTAFYLCASKRDRGGGELFFGEGSRLTVL.

The genes are TRBV30 and TRBJ1-4; D gene ambiguous. Trimming took off 5 bases at V and 3 bases at J, with 22 bases between the two ends. Germline values: CDR1 GTSNPN, CDR2 SVGIG (reference sequence). CDR3 size: 17 residues. The CDR3 loop reads CAWGVGLMADSNEKLFF. The CDR3 DNA is TGTGCCTGGGGCGTGGGCTTGATGGCAGACTCTAATGAAAAACTGTTTTTT.

The V and J genes are TRBV7-9 and TRBJ2-1; 7 bases map to TRBD1. Germline values: CDR1 SEHNR, CDR2 FQNEAQ (reference sequence). The CDR3 has 15 residues. With V trimmed by 5 bases and J by 7 bases, 11 bases remained unmatched. CDR3 in amino acids: CASSQRQGGGNEQFF. The DNA for the CDR3 is TGTGCCAGCAGCCAACGACAGGGCGGCGGGAATGAGCAGTTCTTC.

The chain carries TRBV6-5 and TRBJ2-3; either TRBD1 or TRBD2 may fit D (6 bases each). From germline, CDR1 is MNHEY and CDR2 SVGAGI. With 4 bases removed from V and 0 bases from J, the gap between germline ends came to 14 bases. The CDR3 is 16 residues long. CDR3 sequence: CASSFSGGRSTDTQYF. The CDR3 region has the DNA TGTGCCAGCAGTTTCTCTGGGGGGCGAAGCACAGATACGCAGTATTTT.

The chain combines TRBV5-1 with TRBJ2-3; 10 bases align to TRBD2. The CDR3 spans 15 residues. In germline, CDR1 is SGHRS, CDR2 YFSETQ. V lost 4 bases to trimming and J lost 3 bases; unmatched junction nucleotides: 5. The CDR3 DNA reads as TGCGCCAGCAGCCCCTCGACTAGCGGGACAGATACGCAGTATTTT. Its translation is CASSPSTSGTDTQYF.

The J gene is TRBJ1-3, the V gene TRBV6-1; D not certain. With 5 bases removed from V and 3 bases from J, the gap between germline ends came to 11 bases. Looked up from germline, CDR1 is MNHNS and CDR2 is SASEGT. The CDR3 spans 14 residues. The CDR3 region has the DNA TGTGCCAGCAGTCGTGGCGGGAGTGGAAACACCATATATTTT. Protein sequence: CASSRGGSGNTIYF.

V and J are TRBV4-1 and TRBJ2-7; TRBD2 might be the D (6 bases). Trimming removed 4 bases from V and 0 bases from J, with 16 bases in between. Germline CDR1 MGHRA, CDR2 YSYEKL. The CDR3 extends over 16 amino acids. The CDR3 DNA follows: TGCGCCAGCAGCCGCGCTTTAGCGGTCCTCTCCTACGAGCAGTACTTC. It encodes CASSRALAVLSYEQYF.

This clone was counted once. This same CDR3 is encoded by further DNA sequences in the sample. CDR3 loop: CASSPQTSTDTQYF. The CDR3 bases are TGTGCCAGCTCACCCCAGACTAGCACAGATACGCAGTATTTT. V and J are TRBV18 and TRBJ2-3; no clear D. The germline V gene has CDR1 KGHSH and CDR2 LQKENI. Trimming shortened V by 3 bases and J by 0 bases, and 7 bases separated the two germline ends. This CDR3 is built from 14 residues.

The V gene is TRBV5-1, the J gene TRBJ2-3, with D hard to call. There are 15 residues in the CDR3. Germline CDR1 reads SGHRS; CDR2 reads YFSETQ. With 0 bases removed from V and 1 base from J, the gap between germline ends came to 9 bases. The CDR3 protein is CASSLEVGGTDTQYF. As DNA, the CDR3 is TGCGCCAGCAGCTTGGAAGTGGGTGGCACAGATACGCAGTATTTT.

V is TRBV11-2 and J is TRBJ2-7; possible D gene TRBD2, 6 bases. Between the trimmed V and J ends, which lost 5 bases and 6 bases, there was a span of 11 bases. The CDR3 has 12 residues. The germline gives CDR1 SGHAT, CDR2 FQNNGV. CDR3 residues: CASSRGAGEQYF. CDR3 DNA: TGTGCCAGCAGCCGCGGGGCAGGCGAGCAGTACTTC.

This chain links TRBV5-6 with TRBJ1-1; D remains ambiguous. Trimming removed 2 bases from V and 3 bases from J, with 11 bases in between. CDR3 length equals 14 residues. From germline, CDR1 is SGHDT and CDR2 YYEEEE. CDR3 in DNA: TGTGCCAGCAGCTTTACATCGGGCTACACTGAAGCTTTCTTT. Its protein product is CASSFTSGYTEAFF.

The V gene is TRBV6-5, the J gene TRBJ1-2; D gene uncertain. V was pared by 7 bases and J by 8 bases, with 20 bases between. Germline-derived CDR1 and CDR2 are MNHEY and SVGAGI. This CDR3 has 14 residues. CDR3 nucleotides: TGTGCCAGCAAGCAAGCCCCGGGCCCCGGGGGCTACACCTTC. It specifies CASKQAPGPGGYTF.

The chain joins TRBV18 to TRBJ2-3; D gene ambiguous. Per the germline V gene, CDR1 is KGHSH and CDR2 is LQKENI. This CDR3 is built from 13 residues. V dropped 4 bases and J dropped 2 bases, with 7 bases sitting between them. The CDR3: CASSLGLTDTQYF. The CDR3 nucleotides read TGTGCCAGCTCACTCGGGCTCACAGATACGCAGTATTTT.

This rearrangement joins TRBV5-4 to TRBJ2-5; 7 nucleotides agree with TRBD2. Trimming took 1 base from V and 5 from J; bases not matched to a gene: 5. The germline CDR1 and CDR2 sequences are SGHNT and YYREEE (reference sequence). This CDR3 region has 14 residues. The CDR3 region is CASSLWQGGETQYF. CDR3 nucleotide sequence: TGTGCCAGCAGCTTGTGGCAGGGAGGGGAGACCCAGTACTTC.